This entry describes one TCR beta chain. This entry belongs to a study of T-cell reconstitution after alpha-beta-depleted transplantation in children. Germline values: CDR1 LGHDT, CDR2 YNNKEL (reference sequence). V lost 1 base to trimming and J lost 3 bases; unmatched junction nucleotides: 6. The CDR3 contains 16 residues. TCRbeta library preparation incorporated unique molecular identifiers. TCRdb re-analysed the PCR reads in MiXCR, keeping a single row per CDR3 protein. The table lists about 420,000 distinct CDR3 sequences, 15% to 20% of them singletons. This TCR came from a boy under three years old who had a stem cell transplant for Wiskott-Aldrich syndrome, so the T cells may come from the graft donor. The sample in question was PBMCs, mostly from graft donor cells, obtained 360 days after TCRalphabeta/CD19-depleted stem cell transplant. This chain uses TRBV3-1 with TRBJ2-1, with 7 nucleotides matching TRBD2. The CDR3 DNA reads as TGTGCCAGCAGCCAAGGGGGGAGGGGTGGCTACAATGAGCAGTTCTTC. This sequence encodes CASSQGGRGGYNEQFF.